The 11 T cell receptor beta chains given below trace back to one sample, sequenced in a study of T cells in Graves' hyperthyroidism and ophthalmopathy (dated by TCRdb to 2018 to 2020). Library preparation used multiplex PCR. The sequencer listed for this sample is Illumina HiSeq 2000. Amplification of TCR beta CDR3 regions was carried out from RNA transcripts. The first round of RT-PCR for the TCR CDR3 was performed with the HTBI primer set and the Qiagen OneStep RT-PCR kit. TCRdb reworked the public reads: Q25 trimming with fastp, MiXCR clone assembly, productive beta chains retained. Each record represents a unique CDR3 protein, reported with the most common genes and DNA among its rows. The sample table records 350,000 to 450,000 distinct CDR3 sequences; about 18% of these occur just once. 34% of the sample comes from the top ten. The material sequenced was blood. The receptor set was obtained from a woman aged 25 to 39 with Graves' hyperthyroidism that later progressed to Graves' ophthalmopathy.

This clonotype was observed many times. The V call is TRBV6-6, the J call TRBJ2-1; no clear D gene. Germline CDR1 is MNHNY and CDR2 is SVGAGI (reference sequence). V lost 2 bases to trimming and J lost 5 bases, with 22 bases between them. The CDR3 totals 18 residues. CDR3 region: CASSYGSETLSRDNEQFF. The CDR3 nucleotides are TGTGCCAGCAGTTACGGTTCGGAGACGCTCTCTCGTGACAATGAGCAGTTCTTC.

The sample holds many counts of this clonotype. The rearrangement joins TRBV28 to TRBJ2-1, with 9 bases aligning to TRBD2. CDR1 and CDR2 from the germline V gene are MDHEN and SYDVKM. With V trimmed by 7 bases and J by 7 bases, 11 bases remained unmatched. The CDR3 loop spans 15 amino acids. CDR3 coding DNA: TGTGCCAGCACCTCCGGGACTAGCAAGAGAAATGAGCAGTTCTTC. It codes for CASTSGTSKRNEQFF.

This clonotype was counted only a few times. The chain carries TRBV20-1 and TRBJ2-7; 8 nucleotides agree with TRBD1. Looked up from germline, CDR1 is DFQATT and CDR2 is SNEGSKA (reference sequence). V was clipped by 5 bases and J by 6 bases; unmatched bases: 9. The CDR3 covers 13 residues. CDR3 in amino acids: CSAGKPTGVEQYF. CDR3 coding DNA: TGCAGTGCTGGTAAACCGACAGGGGTCGAGCAGTACTTC.

This clonotype was picked up many times. The chain couples TRBV5-1 to TRBJ2-3; D is perhaps TRBD1 or TRBD2 (5 bases each). Trimming pared 2 bases from V and 2 bases from J, leaving 9 bases between. Germline CDR1 SGHRS, CDR2 YFSETQ. The CDR3 is made up of 14 amino acids. The CDR3 loop is CASSLTGTTDTQYF. The CDR3 DNA reads as TGCGCCAGCAGCTTAACGGGGACCACAGATACGCAGTATTTT. Based on the CDR3 plus reference TRBV5-1 and TRBJ2-3, the full variable domain is KAGVTQTPRYLIKTRGQQVTLSCSPISGHRSVSWYQQTPGQGLQFLFEYFSETQRNKGNFPGRFSGRQFSNSRSEMNVSTLELGDSALYLCASSLTGTTDTQYFGPGTRLTVL.

This clonotype was recorded at least ten times. This chain uses TRBV2 with TRBJ2-1; 8 nucleotides line up with TRBD2. With V trimmed by 3 bases and J by 4 bases, 5 bases remained unmatched. Looked up from germline, CDR1 is SNHLY and CDR2 is FYNNEI. This CDR3 spans 15 amino acids. The CDR3: CASSDLAGGYNEQFF. As DNA, the CDR3 is TGTGCCAGCAGTGATCTTGCGGGGGGATACAATGAGCAGTTCTTC. Based on the CDR3 plus reference TRBV2 and TRBJ2-1, the full variable domain is EPEVTQTPSHQVTQMGQEVILRCVPISNHLYFYWYRQILGQKVEFLVSFYNNEISEKSEIFDDQFSVERPDGSNFTLKIRSTKLEDSAMYFCASSDLAGGYNEQFFGPGTRLTVL.

Note on this clonotype: A read error may be the cause here, since a much bigger clone is one base away. This chain links TRBV6-2 or TRBV6-3 with TRBJ2-7; D is unresolved. Gene TRBJ2-1 matches the end of the DNA better, so the J call may be wrong. In germline, CDR1 is MNHEY, CDR2 SVGEGT. The CDR3 contains 13 residues. CDR3 region: CASSYGGSYEQFF. Here the CDR3 DNA reads TGTGCCAGCAGTTATGGCGGATCCTACGAGCAGTTCTTC.

This clonotype was seen a few times. An end of the junction differs from the germline gene, which may be a read error. The chain is built from TRBV6-1 and TRBJ2-2; a possible D gene is TRBD2 (5 bases). The CDR3 spans 13 residues. Germline CDR1 and CDR2: MNHNS and SASEGT. This CDR3 is CASRIGWTGEPFF. In nucleotides, the CDR3 is TGTGCCAGCAGGATCGGGTGGACCGGGGAGCCGTTTTTT.

The chain couples TRBV29-1 to TRBJ2-7; D is perhaps TRBD2 (5 bases). The CDR3 is 14 amino acids. Trimming took off 5 bases at V and 5 bases at J, with 19 bases between the two ends. Germline-derived CDR1 and CDR2 are SQVTM and ANQGSEA. CDR3 region: CSVQPRTAGHEQYF. CDR3 sequence (DNA): TGCAGCGTTCAACCCCGGACTGCAGGCCACGAGCAGTACTTC.

This sequence joins TRBV4-1 and TRBJ2-3, with TRBD2 matching over 14 bases. The V segment lost 3 bases and the J segment 4 bases; nucleotides outside the gene matches: 6. This CDR3 contains 17 residues. Germline values: CDR1 MGHRA, CDR2 YSYEKL. The CDR3 protein is CASSQRLAGGPSDTQYF. The CDR3 coding sequence is TGCGCCAGCAGCCAGAGACTAGCGGGAGGGCCCTCAGATACGCAGTATTTT.

The table lists this clonotype with many counts. The chain links TRBV28 to TRBJ1-1, with D unresolved. The germline V and J ends were trimmed by 3 bases and 3 bases, with 11 bases remaining between them. The CDR3 totals 14 residues. Germline values: CDR1 MDHEN, CDR2 SYDVKM. As DNA, the CDR3 is TGTGCCAGCAGTTTGAGTTGGGGTGACACTGAAGCTTTCTTT. Translation gives CASSLSWGDTEAFF.

This clonotype showed up many times. The chain uses TRBV30 and TRBJ2-1, with 8 bases aligning to TRBD1. Germline CDR1 reads GTSNPN; CDR2 reads SVGIG (reference sequence). The CDR3 runs to 15 residues. V lost 5 bases and J lost 0; bases outside the gene matches: 6. CDR3 sequence reads: CAWGATGGSYNEQFF. CDR3 DNA: TGTGCCTGGGGAGCTACAGGGGGCTCCTACAATGAGCAGTTCTTC.